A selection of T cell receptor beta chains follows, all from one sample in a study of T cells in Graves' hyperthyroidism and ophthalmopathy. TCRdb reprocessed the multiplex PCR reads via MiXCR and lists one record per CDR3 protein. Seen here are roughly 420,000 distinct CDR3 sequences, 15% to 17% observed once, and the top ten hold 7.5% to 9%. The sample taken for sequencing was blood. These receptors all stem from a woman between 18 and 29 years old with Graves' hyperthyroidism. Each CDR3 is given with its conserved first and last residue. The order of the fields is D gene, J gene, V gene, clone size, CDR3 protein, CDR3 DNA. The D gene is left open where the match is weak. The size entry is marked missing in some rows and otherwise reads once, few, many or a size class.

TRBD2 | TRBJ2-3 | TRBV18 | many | CASSPRLAGGALDTQYF | TGTGCCAGCTCACCCCGACTAGCGGGAGGGGCCTTAGATACGCAGTATTTT
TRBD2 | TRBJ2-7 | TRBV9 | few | CASSAGLAATQQYF | TGTGCCAGCAGCGCGGGACTAGCGGCGACGCAGCAGTACTTC
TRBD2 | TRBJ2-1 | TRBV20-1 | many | CSAPGLAGGRDEQFF | TGCAGTGCCCCCGGACTAGCGGGGGGCCGCGATGAGCAGTTCTTC
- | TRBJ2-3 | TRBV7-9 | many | CASRGNWGKGPDTQYF | TGTGCCAGCAGGGGAAATTGGGGCAAGGGGCCAGATACGCAGTATTTT
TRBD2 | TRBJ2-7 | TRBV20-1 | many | CSARAGGEQYF | TGCAGTGCTAGAGCGGGAGGTGAGCAGTACTTC
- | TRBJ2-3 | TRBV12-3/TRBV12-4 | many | CASSLAGLITSTDTQYF | TGTGCCAGCAGTTTAGCGGGGCTCATAACTAGCACAGATACGCAGTATTTT
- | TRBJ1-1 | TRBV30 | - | CAWSVPRTEAFF | TGTGCCTGGAGTGTACCCCGCACTGAAGCTTTCTTT
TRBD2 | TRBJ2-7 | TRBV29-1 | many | CSVVTSGRNEQYF | TGCAGCGTCGTGACTAGCGGGCGGAACGAGCAGTACTTC
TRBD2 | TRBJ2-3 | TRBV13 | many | CASSLESAGGFTDTQYF | TGTGCCAGCAGCTTAGAGTCAGCGGGGGGGTTCACAGATACGCAGTATTTT
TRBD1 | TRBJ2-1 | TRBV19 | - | CASSIVLDSRRGQGFGQFF | TGTGCCAGTAGTATAGTCCTTGATAGTCGCCGGGGACAGGGGTTCGGGCAGTTCTTC
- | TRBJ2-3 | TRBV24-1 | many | CATSDRTDTQYF | TGTGCCACCAGTGATCGCACCGATACGCAGTATTTT
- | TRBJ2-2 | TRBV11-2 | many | CASTKNTGELFF | TGTGCCAGCACCAAAAACACCGGGGAGCTGTTTTTT
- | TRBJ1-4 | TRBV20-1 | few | CSARDPLVANEKLFF | TGCAGTGCTAGAGACCCCCTTGTAGCTAATGAAAAACTGTTTTTT
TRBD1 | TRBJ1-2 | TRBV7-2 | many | CASSPGTASRGYTF | TGTGCCAGCAGCCCCGGGACAGCCAGCCGAGGCTACACCTTC
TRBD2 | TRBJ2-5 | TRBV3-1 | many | CASSQDRASGYQETQYF | TGTGCCAGCAGCCAAGATCGGGCTAGCGGATACCAAGAGACCCAGTACTTC
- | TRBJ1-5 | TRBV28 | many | CATRVTGVQPQHF | TGTGCCACGCGGGTAACGGGAGTTCAGCCCCAGCATTTT
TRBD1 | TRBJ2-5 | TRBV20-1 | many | CSAPGTGGETQYF | TGCAGTGCCCCCGGGACAGGGGGAGAGACCCAGTACTTC
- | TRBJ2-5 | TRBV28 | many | CASRSPGGGETQYF | TGTGCCAGCAGGTCCCCCGGGGGCGGAGAGACCCAGTACTTC
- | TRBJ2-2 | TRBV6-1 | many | CASRPPGTGELFF | TGTGCCAGCAGGCCCCCTGGGACCGGGGAGCTGTTTTTT
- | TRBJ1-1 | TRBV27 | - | CASRTLRVRTEAFF | TGTGCCAGCAGAACACTCAGGGTGCGCACTGAAGCTTTCTTT
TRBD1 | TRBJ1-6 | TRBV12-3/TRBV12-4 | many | CASGGQDSYNSPLHF | TGTGCCAGCGGGGGACAGGATTCCTATAATTCACCCCTCCACTTT
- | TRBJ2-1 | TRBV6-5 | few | CASSYGGAAPYNEQFF | TGTGCCAGCAGTTACGGTGGGGCGGCCCCATACAATGAGCAGTTCTTC
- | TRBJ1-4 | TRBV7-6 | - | CASSSQPIGEKLFF | TGTGCCAGCAGCTCCCAACCTATTGGTGAAAAACTGTTTTTT
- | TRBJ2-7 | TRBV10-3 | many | CAIRSGTATSYEQYF | TGTGCCATCAGATCCGGGACGGCGACCTCCTACGAGCAGTACTTC
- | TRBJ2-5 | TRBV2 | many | CASSEAVLMGPEGVETQYF | TGTGCCAGCAGTGAAGCTGTTTTAATGGGGCCCGAAGGCGTGGAGACCCAGTACTTC
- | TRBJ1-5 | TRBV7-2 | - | CASSFIRQGPGPQHF | TGTGCCAGCAGCTTCATTCGGCAGGGGCCGGGGCCCCAGCATTTT
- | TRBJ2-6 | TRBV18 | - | CASSPANSGANVLTF | TGTGCCAGCTCACCCGCCAATTCTGGGGCCAACGTCCTGACTTTC
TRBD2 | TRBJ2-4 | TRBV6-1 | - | CASSDSRLAGRYIQYF | TGTGCCAGCAGTGATTCGCGGCTAGCGGGGAGGTACATTCAGTACTTC
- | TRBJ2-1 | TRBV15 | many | CATSRGLINEQFF | TGTGCCACCAGCAGAGGTCTTATTAACGAGCAGTTCTTC
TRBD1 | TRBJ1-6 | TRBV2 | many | CASTRDRHVRNSPLHF | TGTGCCAGCACCCGGGACAGACACGTACGCAACTCACCCCTCCACTTT
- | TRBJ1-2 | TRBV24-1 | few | CASETGYYGYTF | TGTGCCTCGGAGACAGGATACTATGGCTACACCTTC
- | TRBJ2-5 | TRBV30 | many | CAWSGETQYF | TGTGCCTGGAGTGGGGAGACCCAGTACTTC
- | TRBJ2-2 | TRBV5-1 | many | CASSLAVGASTGELFF | TGCGCCAGCAGCTTGGCTGTGGGGGCCAGCACCGGGGAGCTGTTTTTT
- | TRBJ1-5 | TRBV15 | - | CATSRGGAGSNQPQHF | TGTGCCACCAGCAGAGGGGGGGCAGGAAGCAATCAGCCCCAGCATTTT
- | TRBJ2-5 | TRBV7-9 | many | CASSEGLTPAETQYF | TGTGCCAGCAGCGAGGGACTTACCCCGGCAGAGACCCAGTACTTC
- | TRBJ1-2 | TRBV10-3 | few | CAISEWEGRRTNYGYTF | TGTGCCATCAGTGAATGGGAGGGGCGCCGTACTAACTATGGCTACACCTTC
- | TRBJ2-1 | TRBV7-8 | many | CASSQGGANEQFF | TGTGCCAGCAGCCAGGGGGGAGCGAATGAGCAGTTCTTC
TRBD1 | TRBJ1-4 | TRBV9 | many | CASSPGTDTTNEKLFF | TGTGCCAGCAGCCCAGGGACAGACACAACTAATGAAAAACTGTTTTTT
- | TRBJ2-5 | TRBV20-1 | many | CSASPYETQYF | TGCAGTGCTAGCCCATATGAGACCCAGTACTTC
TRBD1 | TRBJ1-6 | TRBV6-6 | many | CASSYSGTGEAPLHF | TGTGCCAGCAGTTACTCCGGGACAGGGGAGGCACCCCTCCACTTT
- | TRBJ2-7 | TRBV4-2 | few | CASSQDWGSSYEQYF | TGTGCCAGCAGCCAAGACTGGGGGAGCTCCTACGAGCAGTACTTC
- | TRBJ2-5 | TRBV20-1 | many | CSASSEQETQYF | TGCAGTGCTAGTTCGGAGCAAGAGACCCAGTACTTC
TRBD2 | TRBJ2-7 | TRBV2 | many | CASSINIAGAYEQYF | TGTGCCAGCAGTATTAATATAGCGGGGGCCTACGAGCAGTACTTC
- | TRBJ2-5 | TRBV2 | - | CASSEGGLQETQYF | TGTGCCAGCAGTGAGGGGGGACTCCAAGAGACCCAGTACTTC
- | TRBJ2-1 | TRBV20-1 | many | CSAFRGNSYNEQFF | TGCAGTGCTTTCAGGGGCAACTCCTACAATGAGCAGTTCTTC
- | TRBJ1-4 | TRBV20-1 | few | CSATQGDRYEKLFF | TGCAGTGCTACCCAGGGAGACCGTTACGAAAAACTGTTTTTT
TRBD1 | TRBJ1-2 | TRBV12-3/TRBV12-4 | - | CASSLRGPRRGYGYTF | TGTGCCAGCAGTCTCAGGGGGCCAAGAAGGGGCTATGGCTACACCTTC
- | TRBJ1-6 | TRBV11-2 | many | CASRNRENSPLHF | TGTGCCAGCAGAAACAGGGAAAATTCACCCCTCCACTTT
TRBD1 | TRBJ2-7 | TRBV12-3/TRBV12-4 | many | CASSFYRGEQYF | TGTGCCAGCAGTTTTTACAGGGGCGAGCAGTACTTC
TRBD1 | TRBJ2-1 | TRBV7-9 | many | CASSRGQGDGEQFF | TGTGCCAGCAGCCGGGGACAGGGGGACGGTGAGCAGTTCTTC
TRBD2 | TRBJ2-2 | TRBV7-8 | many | CASSTVASGVTGELFF | TGTGCCAGCAGCACAGTAGCTAGCGGGGTCACCGGGGAGCTGTTTTTT
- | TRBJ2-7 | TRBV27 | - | CASSLVLSGGSSYEQYF | TGTGCCAGCAGTTTAGTCCTCTCTGGGGGAAGCTCCTACGAGCAGTACTTC
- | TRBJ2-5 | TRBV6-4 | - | CASGPVKYF | TGTGCCAGCGGGCCCGTAAAGTACTTC
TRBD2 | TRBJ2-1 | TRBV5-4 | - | CASSLGGTSGVNEQFF | TGTGCCAGCAGCTTGGGTGGGACTAGCGGGGTTAATGAGCAGTTCTTC
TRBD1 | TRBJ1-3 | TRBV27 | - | CASSSGQGSGNTIYF | TGTGCCAGCAGTAGCGGACAGGGCTCTGGAAACACCATATATTTT
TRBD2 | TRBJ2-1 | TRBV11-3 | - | CASSPKLAGHNEQFF | TGTGCCAGCAGCCCGAAACTAGCGGGACACAATGAGCAGTTCTTC
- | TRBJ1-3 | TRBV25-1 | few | CASRVAGGNTIYF | TGTGCCAGCAGGGTCGCAGGTGGAAACACCATATATTTT
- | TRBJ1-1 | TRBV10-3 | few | CAIRPTGYTEAFF | TGTGCCATCAGGCCCACAGGGTACACTGAAGCTTTCTTT
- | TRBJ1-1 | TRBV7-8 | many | CASSLAGPKAFF | TGTGCCAGCAGCTTGGCAGGCCCCAAAGCTTTCTTT
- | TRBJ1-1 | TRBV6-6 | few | CASSYSPGSSGEAFF | TGTGCCAGCAGTTACTCGCCGGGCTCCTCGGGAGAAGCTTTCTTT